This T cell receptor beta chain was sequenced during a study of T cell repertoires in cytomegalovirus infection. From the reads, TCRdb called clonotypes with MiXCR, one entry per CDR3 protein. The table shows some 440,000 distinct CDR3 sequences, with 31% occurring only once. The CDR3 consists of 13 residues. Deletions cut 6 bases from V and 4 bases from J, with 12 bases between. Germline V gene lookup returns CDR1 MNHEY and CDR2 SVGEGT. The sample taken for sequencing was PBMCs. The V call is TRBV6-2 or TRBV6-3, the J call TRBJ1-1; D is perhaps TRBD1 (6 bases). The TCR originated in a human donor in good health (CMV status not recorded). Some clones in this sample may be carry-over from other donors' samples. The CDR3 nucleotides are TGTGCCAGCAGCCACAGGGAGACCACTGAAGCTTTCTTT. This encodes CASSHRETTEAFF.